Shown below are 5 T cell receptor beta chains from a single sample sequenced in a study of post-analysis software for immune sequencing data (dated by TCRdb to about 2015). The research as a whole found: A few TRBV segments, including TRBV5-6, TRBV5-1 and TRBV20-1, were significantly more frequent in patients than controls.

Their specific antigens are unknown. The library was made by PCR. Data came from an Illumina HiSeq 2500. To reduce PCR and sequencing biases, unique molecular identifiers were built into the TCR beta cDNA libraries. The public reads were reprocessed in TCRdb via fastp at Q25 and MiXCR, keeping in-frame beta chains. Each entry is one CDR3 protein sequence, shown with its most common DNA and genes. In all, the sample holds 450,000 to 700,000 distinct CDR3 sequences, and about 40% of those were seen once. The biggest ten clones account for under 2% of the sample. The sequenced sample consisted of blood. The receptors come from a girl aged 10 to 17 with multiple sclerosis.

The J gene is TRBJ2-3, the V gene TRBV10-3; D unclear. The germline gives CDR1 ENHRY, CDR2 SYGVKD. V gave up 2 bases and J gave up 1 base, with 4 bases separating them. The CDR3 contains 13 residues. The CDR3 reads CAISEQRTDTQYF. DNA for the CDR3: TGTGCCATCAGTGAGCAGCGCACAGATACGCAGTATTTT.

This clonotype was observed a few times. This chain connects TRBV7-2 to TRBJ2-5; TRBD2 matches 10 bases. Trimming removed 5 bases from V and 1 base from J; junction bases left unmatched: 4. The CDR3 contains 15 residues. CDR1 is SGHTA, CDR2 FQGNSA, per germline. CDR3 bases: TGTGCCAGCAGCGTTAGCGGGGGGCTCCAAGAGACCCAGTACTTC. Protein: CASSVSGGLQETQYF.

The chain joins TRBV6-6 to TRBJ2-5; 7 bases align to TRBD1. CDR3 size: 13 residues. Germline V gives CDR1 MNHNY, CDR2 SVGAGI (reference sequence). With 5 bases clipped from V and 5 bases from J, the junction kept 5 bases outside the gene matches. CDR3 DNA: TGTGCCAGCAGTACTATGACAGGGGAGACCCAGTACTTC. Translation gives CASSTMTGETQYF.

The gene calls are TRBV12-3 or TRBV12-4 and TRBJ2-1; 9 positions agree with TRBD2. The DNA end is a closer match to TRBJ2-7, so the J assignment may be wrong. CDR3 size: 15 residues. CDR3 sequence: CASRRTIAGVNEQYF. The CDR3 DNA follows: TGTGCCAGCAGACGGACTATAGCGGGGGTCAATGAGCAGTACTTC.

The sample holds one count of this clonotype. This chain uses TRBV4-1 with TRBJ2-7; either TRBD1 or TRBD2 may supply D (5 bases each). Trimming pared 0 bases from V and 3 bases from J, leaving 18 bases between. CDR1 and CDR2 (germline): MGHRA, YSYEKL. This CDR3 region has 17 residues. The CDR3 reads CASSQDFPGPGLYEQYF. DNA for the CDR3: TGCGCCAGCAGCCAAGACTTCCCGGGCCCGGGGCTCTACGAGCAGTACTTC.